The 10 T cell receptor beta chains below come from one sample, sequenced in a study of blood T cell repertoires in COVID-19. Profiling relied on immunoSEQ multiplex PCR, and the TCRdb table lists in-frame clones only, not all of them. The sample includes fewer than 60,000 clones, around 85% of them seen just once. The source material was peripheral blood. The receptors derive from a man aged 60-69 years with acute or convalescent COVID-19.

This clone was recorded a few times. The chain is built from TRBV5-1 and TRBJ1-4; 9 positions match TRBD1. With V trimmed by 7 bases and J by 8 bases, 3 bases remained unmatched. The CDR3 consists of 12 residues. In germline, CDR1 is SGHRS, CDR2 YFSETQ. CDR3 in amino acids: CASSGQGEKLFF. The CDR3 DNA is TGCGCCAGCTCCGGACAGGGGGAAAAACTGTTTTTT. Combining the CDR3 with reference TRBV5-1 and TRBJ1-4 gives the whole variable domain KAGVTQTPRYLIKTRGQQVTLSCSPISGHRSVSWYQQTPGQGLQFLFEYFSETQRNKGNFPGRFSGRQFSNSRSEMNVSTLELGDSALYLCASSGQGEKLFFGSGTQLSVL.

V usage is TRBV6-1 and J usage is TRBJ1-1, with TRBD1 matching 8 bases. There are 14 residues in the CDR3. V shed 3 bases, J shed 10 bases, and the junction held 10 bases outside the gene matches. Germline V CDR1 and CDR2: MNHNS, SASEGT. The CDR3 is CASSDRSPDRGAFF. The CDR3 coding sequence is TGTGCCAGCAGTGACCGATCACCAGACAGGGGAGCTTTCTTT.

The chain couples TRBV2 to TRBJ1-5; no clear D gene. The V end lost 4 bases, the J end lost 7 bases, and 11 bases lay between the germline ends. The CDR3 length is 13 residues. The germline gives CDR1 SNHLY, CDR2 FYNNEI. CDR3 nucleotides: TGTGCCAGCAGTGTTCAATCCAGACAGCCCCAGCATTTT. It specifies CASSVQSRQPQHF.

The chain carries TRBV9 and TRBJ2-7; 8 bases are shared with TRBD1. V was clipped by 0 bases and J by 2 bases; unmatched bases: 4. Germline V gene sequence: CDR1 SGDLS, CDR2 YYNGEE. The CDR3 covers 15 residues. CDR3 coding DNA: TGTGCCAGCAGCGTAGCTGGACAGGGACCCTACGAGCAGTACTTC. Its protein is CASSVAGQGPYEQYF.

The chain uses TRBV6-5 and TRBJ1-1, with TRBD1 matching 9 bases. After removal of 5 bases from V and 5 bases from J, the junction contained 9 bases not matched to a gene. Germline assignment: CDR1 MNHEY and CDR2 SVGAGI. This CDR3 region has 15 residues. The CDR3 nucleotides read TGTGCCAGCAGTCCCCCAATGGACAGGGGTACTGAAGCTTTCTTT. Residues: CASSPPMDRGTEAFF.

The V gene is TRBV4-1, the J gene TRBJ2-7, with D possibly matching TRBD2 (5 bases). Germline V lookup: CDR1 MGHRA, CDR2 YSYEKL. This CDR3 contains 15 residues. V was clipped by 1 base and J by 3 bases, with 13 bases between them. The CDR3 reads CASSQVQTSFYEQYF. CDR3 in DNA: TGCGCCAGCAGCCAAGTTCAAACTAGTTTCTACGAGCAGTACTTC.

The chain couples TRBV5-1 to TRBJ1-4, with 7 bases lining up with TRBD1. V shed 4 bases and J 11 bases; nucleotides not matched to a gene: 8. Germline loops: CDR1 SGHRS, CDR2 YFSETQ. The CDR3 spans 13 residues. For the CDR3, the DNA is TGCGCCAGCAGCCTACAGGGGTCTGCCAAACTGTTTTTT. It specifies CASSLQGSAKLFF.

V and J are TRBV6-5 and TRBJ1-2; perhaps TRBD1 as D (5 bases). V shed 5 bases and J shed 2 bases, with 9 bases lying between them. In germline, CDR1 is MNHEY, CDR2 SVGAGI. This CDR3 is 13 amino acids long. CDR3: CASSRTGNYGYTF. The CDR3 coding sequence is TGTGCCAGCAGTCGTACAGGAAACTATGGCTACACCTTC.

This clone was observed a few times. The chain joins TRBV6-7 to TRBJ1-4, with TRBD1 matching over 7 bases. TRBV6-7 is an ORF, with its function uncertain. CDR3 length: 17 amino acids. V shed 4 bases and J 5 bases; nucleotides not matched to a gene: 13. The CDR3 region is CASSCPSPGTANEKLFF. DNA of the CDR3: TGTGCCAGCAGTTGCCCATCTCCCGGGACAGCCAATGAAAAACTGTTTTTT.

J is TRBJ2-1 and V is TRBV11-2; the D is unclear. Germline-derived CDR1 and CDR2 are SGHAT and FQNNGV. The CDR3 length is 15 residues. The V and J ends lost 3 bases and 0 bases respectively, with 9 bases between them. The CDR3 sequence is CASSFVWSSYNEQFF. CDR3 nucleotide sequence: TGTGCCAGCAGCTTCGTCTGGAGCTCCTACAATGAGCAGTTCTTC.